The T cell receptor beta chain described here comes from a study of blood T cell repertoires in COVID-19. Turning to the study itself: Researchers got acute and convalescent COVID-19 samples from the United States, Italy and Spain. The analysed material was cDNA or gDNA that came from T cells, B-cell-depleted T cells, or PBMCs.

Deletions cut 6 bases from V and 5 bases from J, with 26 bases between. The germline V gene encodes CDR1 MNHEY and CDR2 SMNVEV (reference sequence). The CDR3 totals 17 residues. Authors' data handling: How many nucleated cells were present was estimated from reference gene primer amplification. Assay: immunoSEQ multiplex PCR; the TCRdb copy retains only in-frame clones and omits some. The V and J calls and clone size come from that table; D and trimming were worked out from the DNA. The sample consists of around 45,000 clones, about 87% of them appearing once. This rearrangement joins TRBV27 to TRBJ2-7; TRBD1 is a possible D gene (6 bases). The material sequenced was peripheral blood. The clonotype comes from a man at least 80 years old with acute or convalescent COVID-19. CDR3 residues: CASSSLQTGPRVNEQYF. Here the CDR3 DNA reads TGTGCCAGCAGCTCCCTACAAACAGGGCCGAGAGTTAACGAGCAGTACTTC.